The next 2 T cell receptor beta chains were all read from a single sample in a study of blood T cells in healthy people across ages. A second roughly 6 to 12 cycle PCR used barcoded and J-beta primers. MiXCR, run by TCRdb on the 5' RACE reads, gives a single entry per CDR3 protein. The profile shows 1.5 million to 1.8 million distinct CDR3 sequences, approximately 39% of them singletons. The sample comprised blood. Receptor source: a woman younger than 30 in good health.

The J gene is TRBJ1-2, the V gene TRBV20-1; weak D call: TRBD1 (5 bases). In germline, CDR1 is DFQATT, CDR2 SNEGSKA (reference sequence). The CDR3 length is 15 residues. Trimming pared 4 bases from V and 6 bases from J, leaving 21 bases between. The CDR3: CSAKLVGGESNGYTF. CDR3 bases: TGCAGTGCTAAGCTGGTCGGGGGGGAGAGCAATGGCTACACCTTC.

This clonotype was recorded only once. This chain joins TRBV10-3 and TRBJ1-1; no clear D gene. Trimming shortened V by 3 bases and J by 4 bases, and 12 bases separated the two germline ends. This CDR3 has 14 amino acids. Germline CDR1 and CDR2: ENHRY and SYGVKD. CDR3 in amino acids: CAISEEGKATEAFF. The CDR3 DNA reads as TGTGCCATCAGTGAAGAAGGGAAGGCCACTGAAGCTTTCTTT.